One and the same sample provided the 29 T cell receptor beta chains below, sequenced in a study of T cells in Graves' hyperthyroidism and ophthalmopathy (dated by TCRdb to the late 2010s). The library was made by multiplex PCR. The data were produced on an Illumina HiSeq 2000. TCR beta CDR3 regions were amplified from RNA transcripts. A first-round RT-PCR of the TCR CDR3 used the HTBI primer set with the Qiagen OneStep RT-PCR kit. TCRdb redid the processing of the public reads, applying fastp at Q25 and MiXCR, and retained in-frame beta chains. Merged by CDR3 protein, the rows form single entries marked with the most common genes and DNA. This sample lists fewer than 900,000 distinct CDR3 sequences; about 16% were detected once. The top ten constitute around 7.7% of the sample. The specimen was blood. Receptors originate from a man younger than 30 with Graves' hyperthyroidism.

The CDR3 loop reads CSASGQSQETQYF. The CDR3 bases are TGCAGTGCTTCCGGACAGTCACAAGAGACCCAGTACTTC. This chain connects TRBV20-1 to TRBJ2-5; perhaps TRBD1 as D (6 bases). Germline CDR1 reads DFQATT; CDR2 reads SNEGSKA (reference sequence). The CDR3 consists of 13 residues. Deletions cut 5 bases from V and 2 bases from J, with 12 bases between.

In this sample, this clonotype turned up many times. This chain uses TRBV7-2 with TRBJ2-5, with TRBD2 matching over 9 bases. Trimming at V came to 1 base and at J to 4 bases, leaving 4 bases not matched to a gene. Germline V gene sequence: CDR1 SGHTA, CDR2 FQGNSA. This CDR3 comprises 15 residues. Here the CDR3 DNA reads TGTGCCAGCAGCTTAGTAGCGGGAGTGACAGAGACCCAGTACTTC. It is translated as CASSLVAGVTETQYF. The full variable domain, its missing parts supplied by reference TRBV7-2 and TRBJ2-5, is GAGVSQSPSNKVTEKGKDVELRCDPISGHTALYWYRQSLGQGLEFLIYFQGNSAPDKSGLPSDRFSAERTGGSVSTLTIQRTQQEDSAVYLCASSLVAGVTETQYFGPGTRLLVL.

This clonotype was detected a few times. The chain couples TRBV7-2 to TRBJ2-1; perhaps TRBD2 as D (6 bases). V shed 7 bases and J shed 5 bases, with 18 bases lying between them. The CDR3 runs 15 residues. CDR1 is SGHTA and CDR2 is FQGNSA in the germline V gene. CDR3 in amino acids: CASIFHGLTNNEQFF. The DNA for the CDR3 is TGTGCCAGCATATTCCACGGACTAACGAACAATGAGCAGTTCTTC. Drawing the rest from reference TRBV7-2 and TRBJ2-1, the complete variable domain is GAGVSQSPSNKVTEKGKDVELRCDPISGHTALYWYRQSLGQGLEFLIYFQGNSAPDKSGLPSDRFSAERTGGSVSTLTIQRTQQEDSAVYLCASIFHGLTNNEQFFGPGTRLTVL.

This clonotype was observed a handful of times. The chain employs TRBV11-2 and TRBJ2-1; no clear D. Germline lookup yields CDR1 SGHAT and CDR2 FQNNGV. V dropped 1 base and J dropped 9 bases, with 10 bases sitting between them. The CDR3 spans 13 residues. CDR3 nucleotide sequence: TGTGCCAGCAGCTTAGTGGTGGTTGGTGAGCAGTTCTTC. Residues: CASSLVVVGEQFF. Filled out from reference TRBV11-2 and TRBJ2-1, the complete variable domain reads EAGVAQSPRYKIIEKRQSVAFWCNPISGHATLYWYQQILGQGPKLLIQFQNNGVVDDSQLPKDRFSAERLKGVDSTLKIQPAKLEDSAVYLCASSLVVVGEQFFGPGTRLTVL.

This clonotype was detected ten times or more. The DNA for the CDR3 is TGTGCCAGCAGCTTCCCCTCCGGGACTAGGGGATTCGAGCAGTTCTTC. This codes for CASSFPSGTRGFEQFF. The gene calls are TRBV7-2 and TRBJ2-1; 8 nucleotides agree with TRBD2. The CDR3 is 16 residues long. In germline, CDR1 is SGHTA, CDR2 FQGNSA. V shed 3 bases and J 10 bases; nucleotides not matched to a gene: 14.

CDR3 region: CASSQGTGHTEAFF. The CDR3 DNA sequence: TGTGCCAGCAGCCAGGGTACAGGGCACACTGAAGCTTTCTTT. The chain combines TRBV14 with TRBJ1-1; D is perhaps TRBD1 (6 bases). The CDR3 length is 14 residues. CDR1 SGHDN and CDR2 FVKESK come from the germline V gene. Trimming shortened V by 3 bases and J by 3 bases, and 11 bases separated the two germline ends.

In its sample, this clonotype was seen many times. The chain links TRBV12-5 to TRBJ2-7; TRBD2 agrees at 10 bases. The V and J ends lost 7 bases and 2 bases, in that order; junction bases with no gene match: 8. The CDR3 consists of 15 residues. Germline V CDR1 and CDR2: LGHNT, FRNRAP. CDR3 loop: CASALSGRPPYEQYF. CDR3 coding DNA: TGTGCTAGTGCTCTTAGCGGGAGGCCCCCCTACGAGCAGTACTTC.

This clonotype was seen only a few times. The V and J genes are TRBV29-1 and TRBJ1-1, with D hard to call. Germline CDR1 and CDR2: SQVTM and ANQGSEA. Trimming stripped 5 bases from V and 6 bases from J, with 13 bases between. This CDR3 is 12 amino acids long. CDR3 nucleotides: TGCAGCGTTAATTGGGGATCTTCTGAAGCTTTCTTT. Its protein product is CSVNWGSSEAFF. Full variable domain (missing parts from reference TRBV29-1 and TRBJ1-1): SAVISQKPSRDICQRGTSLTIQCQVDSQVTMMFWYRQQPGQSLTLIATANQGSEATYESGFVIDKFPISRPNLTFSTLTVSNMSPEDSSIYLCSVNWGSSEAFFGQGTRLTVV.

The CDR3 is CASGRTGEPYEQYF. In nucleotides, the CDR3 is TGTGCTAGTGGCCGGACAGGGGAACCCTACGAGCAGTACTTC. This chain uses TRBV12-5 with TRBJ2-7; 9 bases align to TRBD1. This CDR3 has 14 residues. Germline CDR1 LGHNT, CDR2 FRNRAP. Trimming cost V 6 bases and J 2 bases; bases outside gene matches: 5.

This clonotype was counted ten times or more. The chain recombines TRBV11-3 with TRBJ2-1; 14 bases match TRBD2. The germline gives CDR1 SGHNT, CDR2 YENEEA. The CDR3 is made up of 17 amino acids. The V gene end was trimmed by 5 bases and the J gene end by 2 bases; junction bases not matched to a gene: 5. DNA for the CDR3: TGTGCCAGCAGCCCCGGGACTAGCGGGAGTCCCTACAATGAGCAGTTCTTC. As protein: CASSPGTSGSPYNEQFF.

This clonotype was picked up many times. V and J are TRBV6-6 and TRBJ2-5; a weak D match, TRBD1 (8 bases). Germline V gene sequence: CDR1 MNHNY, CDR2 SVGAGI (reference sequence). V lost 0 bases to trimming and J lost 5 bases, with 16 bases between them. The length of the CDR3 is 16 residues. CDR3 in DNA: TGTGCCAGCAGTTACTCCTCCGGACAGGGAGGGGAGACCCAGTACTTC. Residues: CASSYSSGQGGETQYF.

The CDR3 is CASSHRQGAGYEQYF. In nucleotides, the CDR3 is TGTGCCAGCAGCCACAGACAGGGGGCGGGATACGAGCAGTACTTC. J is TRBJ2-7 and V is TRBV7-6; TRBD1 matches at 10 bases. The germline V gene encodes CDR1 SGHVS and CDR2 FNYEAQ. This CDR3 has 15 amino acids. V lost 5 bases, J lost 4 bases, and 8 bases stayed unmatched.

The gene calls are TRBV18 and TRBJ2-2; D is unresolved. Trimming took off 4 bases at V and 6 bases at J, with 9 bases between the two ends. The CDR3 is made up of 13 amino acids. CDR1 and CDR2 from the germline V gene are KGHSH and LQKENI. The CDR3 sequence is CASSLSRPGELFF. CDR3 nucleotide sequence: TGTGCCAGCTCACTCAGCCGACCCGGGGAGCTGTTTTTT.

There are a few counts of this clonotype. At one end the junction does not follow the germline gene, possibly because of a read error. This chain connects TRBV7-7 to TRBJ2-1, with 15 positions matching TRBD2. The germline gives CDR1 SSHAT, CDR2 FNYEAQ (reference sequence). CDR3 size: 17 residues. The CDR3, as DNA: TGTGCTAGCAGCTCCGGACTAGCGGGAGGGGCTTACAATGAGCAGTTCTTC. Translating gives CASSSGLAGGAYNEQFF.

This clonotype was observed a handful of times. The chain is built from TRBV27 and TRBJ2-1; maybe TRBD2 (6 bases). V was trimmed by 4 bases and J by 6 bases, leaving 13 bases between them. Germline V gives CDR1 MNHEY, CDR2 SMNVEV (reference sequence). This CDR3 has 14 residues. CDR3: CASSSPGETNEQFF. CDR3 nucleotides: TGTGCCAGCAGTTCCCCGGGAGAAACCAATGAGCAGTTCTTC.

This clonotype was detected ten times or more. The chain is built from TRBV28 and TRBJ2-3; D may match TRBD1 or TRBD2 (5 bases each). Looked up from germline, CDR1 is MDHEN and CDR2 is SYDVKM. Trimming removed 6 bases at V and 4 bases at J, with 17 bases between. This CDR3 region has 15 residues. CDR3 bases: TGTGCCAGCAGCCCCCGGGGCGTATTCCCAGATACGCAGTATTTT. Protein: CASSPRGVFPDTQYF. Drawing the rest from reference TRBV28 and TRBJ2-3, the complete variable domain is DVKVTQSSRYLVKRTGEKVFLECVQDMDHENMFWYRQDPGLGLRLIYFSYDVKMKEKGDIPEGYSVSREKKERFSLILESASTNQTSMYLCASSPRGVFPDTQYFGPGTRLTVL.

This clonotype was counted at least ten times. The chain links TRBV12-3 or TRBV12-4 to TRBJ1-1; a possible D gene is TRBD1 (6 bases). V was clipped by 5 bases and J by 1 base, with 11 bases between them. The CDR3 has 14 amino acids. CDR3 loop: CASSLRTANTEAFF. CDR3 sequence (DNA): TGTGCCAGCAGTCTCAGGACAGCGAACACTGAAGCTTTCTTT.

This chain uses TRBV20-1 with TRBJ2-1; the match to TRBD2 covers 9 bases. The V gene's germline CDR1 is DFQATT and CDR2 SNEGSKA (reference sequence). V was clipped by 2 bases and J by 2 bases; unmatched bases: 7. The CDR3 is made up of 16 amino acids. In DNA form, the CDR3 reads TGCAGTGCTAGACCCCCGACTAGCGGACCCTACAATGAGCAGTTCTTC. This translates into CSARPPTSGPYNEQFF.

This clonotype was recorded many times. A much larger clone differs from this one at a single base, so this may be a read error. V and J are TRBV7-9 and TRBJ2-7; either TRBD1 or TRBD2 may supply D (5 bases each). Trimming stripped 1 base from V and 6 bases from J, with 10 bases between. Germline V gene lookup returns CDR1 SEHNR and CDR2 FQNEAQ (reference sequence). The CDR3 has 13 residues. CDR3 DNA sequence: TGTGCCAGCAGCTTAGTAGAGGGGCTCGAGCAGTACTTC. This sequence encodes CASSLVEGLEQYF.

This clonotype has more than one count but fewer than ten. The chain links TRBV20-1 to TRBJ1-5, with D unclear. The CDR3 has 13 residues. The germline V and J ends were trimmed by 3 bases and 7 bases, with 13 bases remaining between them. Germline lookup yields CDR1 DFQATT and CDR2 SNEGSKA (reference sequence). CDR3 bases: TGCAGTGCTAGGGCAACTGCGGCCCAGCCCCAGCATTTT. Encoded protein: CSARATAAQPQHF.

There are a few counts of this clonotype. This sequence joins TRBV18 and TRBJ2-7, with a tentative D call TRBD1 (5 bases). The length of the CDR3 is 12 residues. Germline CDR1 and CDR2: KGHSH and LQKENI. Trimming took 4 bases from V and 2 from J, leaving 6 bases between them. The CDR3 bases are TGTGCCAGCTCACGACAGACCTACGAGCAGTACTTC. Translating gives CASSRQTYEQYF.

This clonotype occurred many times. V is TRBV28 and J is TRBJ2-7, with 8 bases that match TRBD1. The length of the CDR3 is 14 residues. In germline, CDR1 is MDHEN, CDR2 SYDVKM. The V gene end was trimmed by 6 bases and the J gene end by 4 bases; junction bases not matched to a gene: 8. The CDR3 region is CASRPTGGKYEQYF. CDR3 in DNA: TGTGCCAGCAGGCCAACAGGGGGAAAATACGAGCAGTACTTC.

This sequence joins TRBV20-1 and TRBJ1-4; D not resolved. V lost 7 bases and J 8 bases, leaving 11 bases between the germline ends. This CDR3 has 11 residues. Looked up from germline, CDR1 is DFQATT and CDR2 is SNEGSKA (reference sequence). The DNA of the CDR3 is TGCAGTGTGAGGCGAGTGGAAAAACTGTTTTTT. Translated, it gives CSVRRVEKLFF.

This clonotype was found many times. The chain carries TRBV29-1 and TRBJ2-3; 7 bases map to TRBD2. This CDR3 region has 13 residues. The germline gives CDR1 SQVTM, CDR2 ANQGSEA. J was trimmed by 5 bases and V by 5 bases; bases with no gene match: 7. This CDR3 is CSVPGGLGDTQYF. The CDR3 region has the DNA TGCAGCGTTCCGGGGGGACTTGGAGATACGCAGTATTTT.

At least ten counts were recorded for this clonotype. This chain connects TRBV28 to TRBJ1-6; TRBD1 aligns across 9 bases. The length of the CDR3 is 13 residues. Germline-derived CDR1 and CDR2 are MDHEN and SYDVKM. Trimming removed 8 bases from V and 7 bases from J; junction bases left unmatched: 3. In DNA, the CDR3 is TGTGCCAGCGGGACAGGGAACAATTCACCCCTCCACTTT. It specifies CASGTGNNSPLHF.

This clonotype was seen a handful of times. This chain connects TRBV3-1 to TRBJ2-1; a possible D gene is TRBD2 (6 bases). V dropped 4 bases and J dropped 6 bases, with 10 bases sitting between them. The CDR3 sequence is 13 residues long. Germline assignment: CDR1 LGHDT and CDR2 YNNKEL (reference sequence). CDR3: CASSLWTTNEQFF. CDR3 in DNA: TGTGCCAGCAGCCTCTGGACTACCAATGAGCAGTTCTTC.

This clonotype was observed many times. DNA of the CDR3: TGTGCCACTCAGGGGCCAGACGAAGATACGCAGTATTTT. Translating it yields CATQGPDEDTQYF. The V gene is TRBV19, the J gene TRBJ2-3, with D tentatively TRBD1 (6 bases). Germline V gene lookup returns CDR1 LNHDA and CDR2 SQIVND (reference sequence). V was shortened by 10 bases and J by 5 bases, with 16 bases between the two germline ends. The CDR3 is 13 amino acids.

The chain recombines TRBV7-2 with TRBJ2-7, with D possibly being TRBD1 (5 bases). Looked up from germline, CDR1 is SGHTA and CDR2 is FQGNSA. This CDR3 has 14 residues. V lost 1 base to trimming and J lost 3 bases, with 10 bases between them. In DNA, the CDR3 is TGTGCCAGCAGCTTAGACGTGACAGACTACGAGCAGTACTTC. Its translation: CASSLDVTDYEQYF.

The CDR3 region has the DNA TGCAGTGCCCCTAAGGGGGGCCTAAGCTACGAGCAGTACTTC. Residues: CSAPKGGLSYEQYF. The gene calls are TRBV20-1 and TRBJ2-7; either TRBD1 or TRBD2 may fit D (6 bases each). In germline, CDR1 is DFQATT, CDR2 SNEGSKA (reference sequence). Trimming left V 6 bases short and J 3 bases short, with 18 bases between. The CDR3 runs 14 residues.